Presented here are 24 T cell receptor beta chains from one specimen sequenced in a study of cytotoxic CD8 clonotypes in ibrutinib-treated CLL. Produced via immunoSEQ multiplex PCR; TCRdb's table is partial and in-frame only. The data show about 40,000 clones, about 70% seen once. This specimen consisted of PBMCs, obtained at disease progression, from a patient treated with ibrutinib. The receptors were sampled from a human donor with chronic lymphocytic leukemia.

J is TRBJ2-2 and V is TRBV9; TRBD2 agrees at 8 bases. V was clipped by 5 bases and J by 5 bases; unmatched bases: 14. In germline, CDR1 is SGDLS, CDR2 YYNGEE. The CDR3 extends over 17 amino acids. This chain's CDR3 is CASRSSSGRESTGELFF. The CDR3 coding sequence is TGTGCCAGCAGATCAAGTTCCGGGAGGGAGTCTACCGGGGAGCTGTTTTTT.

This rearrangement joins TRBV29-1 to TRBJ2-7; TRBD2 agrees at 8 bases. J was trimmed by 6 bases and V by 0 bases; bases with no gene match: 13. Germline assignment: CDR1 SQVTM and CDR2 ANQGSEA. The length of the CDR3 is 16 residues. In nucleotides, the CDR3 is TGCAGCGTTGAAGATTCGGCGGGGGGTGAGGCTAGCGAGCAGTACTTC. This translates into CSVEDSAGGEASEQYF.

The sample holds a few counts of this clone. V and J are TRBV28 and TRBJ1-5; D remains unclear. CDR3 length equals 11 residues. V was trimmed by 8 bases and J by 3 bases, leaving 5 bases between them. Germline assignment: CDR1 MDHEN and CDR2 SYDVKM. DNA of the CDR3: TGTGCCAGCCGGGACAATCAGCCCCAGCATTTT. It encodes CASRDNQPQHF.

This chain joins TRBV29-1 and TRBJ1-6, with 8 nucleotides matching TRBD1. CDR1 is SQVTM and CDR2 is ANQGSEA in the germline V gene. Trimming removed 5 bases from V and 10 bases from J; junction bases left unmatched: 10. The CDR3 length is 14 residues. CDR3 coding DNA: TGCAGCGTTTCCCAGGACAGGGTAGGATCACCCCTCCACTTT. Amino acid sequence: CSVSQDRVGSPLHF. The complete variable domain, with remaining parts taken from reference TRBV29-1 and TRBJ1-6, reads SAVISQKPSRDICQRGTSLTIQCQVDSQVTMMFWYRQQPGQSLTLIATANQGSEATYESGFVIDKFPISRPNLTFSTLTVSNMSPEDSSIYLCSVSQDRVGSPLHFGNGTRLTVT.

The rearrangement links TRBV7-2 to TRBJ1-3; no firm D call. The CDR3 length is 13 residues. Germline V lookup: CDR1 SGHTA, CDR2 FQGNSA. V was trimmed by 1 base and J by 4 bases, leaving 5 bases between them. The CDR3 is CASSLGQGNTIYF. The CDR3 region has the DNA TGTGCCAGCAGCTTAGGACAAGGAAACACCATATATTTT. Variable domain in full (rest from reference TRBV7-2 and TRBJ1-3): GAGVSQSPSNKVTEKGKDVELRCDPISGHTALYWYRQSLGQGLEFLIYFQGNSAPDKSGLPSDRFSAERTGGSVSTLTIQRTQQEDSAVYLCASSLGQGNTIYFGEGSWLTVV.

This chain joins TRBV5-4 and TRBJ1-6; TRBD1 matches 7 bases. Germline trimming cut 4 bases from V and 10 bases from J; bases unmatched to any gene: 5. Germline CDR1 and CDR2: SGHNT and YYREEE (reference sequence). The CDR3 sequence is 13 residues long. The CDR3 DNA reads TGTGCCAGCAGCCCCAACAGGGGATCACCCCTCCACTTT. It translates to CASSPNRGSPLHF.

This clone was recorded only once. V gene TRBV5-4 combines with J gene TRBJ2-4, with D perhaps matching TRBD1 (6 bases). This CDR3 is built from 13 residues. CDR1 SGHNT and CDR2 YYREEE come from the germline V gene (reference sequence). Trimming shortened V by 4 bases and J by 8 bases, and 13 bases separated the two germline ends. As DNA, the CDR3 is TGTGCCAGCAGCGGGACAATGAGGGACATTCAGTACTTC. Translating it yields CASSGTMRDIQYF.

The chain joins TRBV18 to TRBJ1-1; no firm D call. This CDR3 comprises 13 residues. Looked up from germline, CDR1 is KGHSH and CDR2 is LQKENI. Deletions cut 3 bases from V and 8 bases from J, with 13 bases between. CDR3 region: CASSPIRSEEAFF. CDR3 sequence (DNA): TGTGCCAGCTCACCCATTCGCAGCGAAGAAGCTTTCTTT.

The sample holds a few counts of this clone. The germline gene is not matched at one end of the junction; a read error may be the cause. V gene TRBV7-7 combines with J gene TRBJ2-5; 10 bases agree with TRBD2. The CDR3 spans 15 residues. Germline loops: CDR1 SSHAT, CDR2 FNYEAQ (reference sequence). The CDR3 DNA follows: TGTGCTAGCAGCTTCCAGCGGGGGGGCCCGGAGACCCAGTACTTC. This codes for CASSFQRGGPETQYF.

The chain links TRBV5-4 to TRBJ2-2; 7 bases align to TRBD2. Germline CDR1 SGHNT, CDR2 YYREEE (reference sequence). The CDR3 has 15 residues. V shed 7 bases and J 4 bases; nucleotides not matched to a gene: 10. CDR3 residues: CASGNLREITGELFF. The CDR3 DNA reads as TGTGCCAGCGGTAACCTGCGGGAGATCACCGGGGAGCTGTTTTTT.

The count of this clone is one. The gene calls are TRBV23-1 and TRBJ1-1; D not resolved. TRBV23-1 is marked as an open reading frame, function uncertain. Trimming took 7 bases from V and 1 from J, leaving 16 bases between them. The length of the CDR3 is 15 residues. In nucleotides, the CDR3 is TGCGCCAGCATCCCGGGTTCGGAGGGGAACACTGAAGCTTTCTTT. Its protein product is CASIPGSEGNTEAFF.

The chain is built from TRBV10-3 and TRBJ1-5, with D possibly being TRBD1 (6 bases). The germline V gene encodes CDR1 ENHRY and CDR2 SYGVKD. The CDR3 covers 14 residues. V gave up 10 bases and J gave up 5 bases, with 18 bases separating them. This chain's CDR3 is CATPGQSGDQPQHF. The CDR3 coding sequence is TGTGCCACCCCCGGACAGTCCGGAGATCAGCCCCAGCATTTT.

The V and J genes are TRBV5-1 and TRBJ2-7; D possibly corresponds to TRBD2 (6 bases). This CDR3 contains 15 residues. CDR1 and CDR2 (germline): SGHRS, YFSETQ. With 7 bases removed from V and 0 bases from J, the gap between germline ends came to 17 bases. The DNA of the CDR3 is TGCGCCAGCGCTCCCTGGGACGGGAGCTCCTACGAGCAGTACTTC. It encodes CASAPWDGSSYEQYF.

The CDR3: CASSPNPGLAYNNEQFF. The DNA of the CDR3 is TGTGCCAGCTCACCGAACCCGGGACTAGCGTACAACAATGAGCAGTTCTTC. V is TRBV18 and J is TRBJ2-1, with TRBD2 matching over 10 bases. This CDR3 has 17 amino acids. Germline CDR1 reads KGHSH; CDR2 reads LQKENI. V dropped 3 bases and J dropped 5; count of bases not matched to a gene: 10.

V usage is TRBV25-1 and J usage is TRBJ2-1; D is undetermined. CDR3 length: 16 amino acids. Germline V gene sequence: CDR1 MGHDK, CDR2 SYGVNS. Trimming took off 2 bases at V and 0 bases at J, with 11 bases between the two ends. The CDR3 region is CASSEKVPNSYNEQFF. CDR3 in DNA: TGTGCCAGCAGTGAAAAGGTACCGAACTCCTACAATGAGCAGTTCTTC.

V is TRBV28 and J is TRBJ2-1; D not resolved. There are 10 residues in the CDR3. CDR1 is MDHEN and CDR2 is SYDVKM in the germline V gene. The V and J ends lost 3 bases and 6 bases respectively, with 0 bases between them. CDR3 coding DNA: TGTGCCAGCAGTTTCAATGAGCAGTTCTTC. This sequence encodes CASSFNEQFF.

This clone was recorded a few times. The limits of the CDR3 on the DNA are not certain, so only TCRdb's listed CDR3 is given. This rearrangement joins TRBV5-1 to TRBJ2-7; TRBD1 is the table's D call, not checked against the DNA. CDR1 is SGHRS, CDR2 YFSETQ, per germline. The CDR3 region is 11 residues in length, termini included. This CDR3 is CASSFGQGTYF.

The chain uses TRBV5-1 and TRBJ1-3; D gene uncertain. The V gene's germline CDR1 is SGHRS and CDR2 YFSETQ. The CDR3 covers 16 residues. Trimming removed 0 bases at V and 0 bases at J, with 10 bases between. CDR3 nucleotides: TGCGCCAGCAGCTTGGCCGGGTCGAGCTCTGGAAACACCATATATTTT. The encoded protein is CASSLAGSSSGNTIYF.

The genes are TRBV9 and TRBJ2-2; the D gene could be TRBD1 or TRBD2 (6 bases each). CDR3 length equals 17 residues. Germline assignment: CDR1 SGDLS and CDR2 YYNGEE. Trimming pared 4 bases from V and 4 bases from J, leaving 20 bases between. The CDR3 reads CASSPPGGPRGTGELFF. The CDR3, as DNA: TGTGCCAGCAGCCCTCCCGGGGGCCCACGGGGCACCGGGGAGCTGTTTTTT. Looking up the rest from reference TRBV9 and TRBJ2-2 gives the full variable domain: DSGVTQTPKHLITATGQRVTLRCSPRSGDLSVYWYQQSLDQGLQFLIQYYNGEERAKGNILERFSAQQFPDLHSELNLSSLELGDSALYFCASSPPGGPRGTGELFFGEGSRLTVL.

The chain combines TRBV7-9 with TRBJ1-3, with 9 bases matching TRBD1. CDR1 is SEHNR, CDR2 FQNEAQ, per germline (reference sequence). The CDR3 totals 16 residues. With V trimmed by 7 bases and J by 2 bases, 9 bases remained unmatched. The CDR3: CASTIRQGEAGNTIYF. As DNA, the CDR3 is TGTGCCAGCACCATACGACAGGGGGAGGCTGGAAACACCATATATTTT.

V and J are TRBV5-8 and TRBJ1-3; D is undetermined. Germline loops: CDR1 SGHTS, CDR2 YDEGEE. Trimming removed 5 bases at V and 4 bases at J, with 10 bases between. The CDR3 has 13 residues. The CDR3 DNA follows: TGTGCCAGCAGTTTGAATTTGGGAAACACCATATATTTT. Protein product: CASSLNLGNTIYF.

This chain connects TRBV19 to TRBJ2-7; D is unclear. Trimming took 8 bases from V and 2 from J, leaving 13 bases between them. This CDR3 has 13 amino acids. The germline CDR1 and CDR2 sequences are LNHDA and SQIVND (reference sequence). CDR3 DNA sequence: TGTGCCAGTCAATTAAACGGCCCCTACGAGCAGTACTTC. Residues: CASQLNGPYEQYF. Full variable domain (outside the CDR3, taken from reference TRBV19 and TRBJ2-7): DGGITQSPKYLFRKEGQNVTLSCEQNLNHDAMYWYRQDPGQGLRLIYYSQIVNDFQKGDIAEGYSVSREKKESFPLTVTSAQKNPTAFYLCASQLNGPYEQYFGPGTRLTVT.

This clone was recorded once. CDR3 region: CASTVRGGAGETQYF. The CDR3 bases are TGTGCCAGCACCGTGAGGGGGGGCGCAGGGGAGACCCAGTACTTC. The chain employs TRBV28 and TRBJ2-5, with a weak D call TRBD2 (7 bases). This CDR3 comprises 15 residues. Per the germline V gene, CDR1 is MDHEN and CDR2 is SYDVKM. Between the trimmed V and J ends, which lost 7 bases and 5 bases, there was a span of 20 bases.

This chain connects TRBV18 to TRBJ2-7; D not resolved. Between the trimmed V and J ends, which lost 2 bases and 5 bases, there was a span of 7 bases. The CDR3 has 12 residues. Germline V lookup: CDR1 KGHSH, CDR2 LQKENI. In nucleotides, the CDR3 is TGTGCCAGCTCACCAACCCGGGACGAGCAGTACTTC. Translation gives CASSPTRDEQYF.